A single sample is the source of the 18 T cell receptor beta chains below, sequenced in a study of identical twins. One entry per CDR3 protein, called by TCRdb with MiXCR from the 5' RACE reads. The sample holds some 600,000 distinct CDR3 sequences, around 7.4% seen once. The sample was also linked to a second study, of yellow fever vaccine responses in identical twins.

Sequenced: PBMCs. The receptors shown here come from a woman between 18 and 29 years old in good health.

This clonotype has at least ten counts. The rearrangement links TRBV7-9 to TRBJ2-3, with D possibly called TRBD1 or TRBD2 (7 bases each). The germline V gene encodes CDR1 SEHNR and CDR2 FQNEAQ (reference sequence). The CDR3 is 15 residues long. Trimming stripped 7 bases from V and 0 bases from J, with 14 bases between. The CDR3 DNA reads TGTGCCAGCAACCCAGGGGGGGAAAGCACAGATACGCAGTATTTT. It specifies CASNPGGESTDTQYF.

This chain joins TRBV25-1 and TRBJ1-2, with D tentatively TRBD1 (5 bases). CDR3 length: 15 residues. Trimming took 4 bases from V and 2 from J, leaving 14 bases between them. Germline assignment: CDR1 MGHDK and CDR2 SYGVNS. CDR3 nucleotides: TGTGCCAGCAGTGCGCCGGGACGGACCAACTATGGCTACACCTTC. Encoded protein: CASSAPGRTNYGYTF.

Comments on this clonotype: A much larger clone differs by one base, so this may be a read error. CDR3 in amino acids: CACSLGEYTEAFF. The CDR3 DNA sequence: TGTGCCTGCAGCTTAGGGGAGTACACTGAAGCTTTCTTT. The J gene is TRBJ1-1, the V gene TRBV7-6; D may be TRBD1 (5 bases). Germline V gene lookup returns CDR1 SGHVS and CDR2 FNYEAQ. The CDR3 extends over 13 amino acids.

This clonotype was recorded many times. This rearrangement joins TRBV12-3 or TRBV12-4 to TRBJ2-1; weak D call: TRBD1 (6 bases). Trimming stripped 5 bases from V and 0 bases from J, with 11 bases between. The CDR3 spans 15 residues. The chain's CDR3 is CASSGGASSYNEQFF. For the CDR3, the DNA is TGTGCCAGCAGTGGGGGCGCAAGCTCCTACAATGAGCAGTTCTTC.

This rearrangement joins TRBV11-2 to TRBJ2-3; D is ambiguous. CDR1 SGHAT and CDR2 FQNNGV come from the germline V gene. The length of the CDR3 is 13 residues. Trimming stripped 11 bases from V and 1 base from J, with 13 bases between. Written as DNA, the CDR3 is TGTGCCGGAAAGAGAGGAGGCACAGATACGCAGTATTTT. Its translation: CAGKRGGTDTQYF. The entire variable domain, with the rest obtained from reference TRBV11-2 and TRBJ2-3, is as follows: EAGVAQSPRYKIIEKRQSVAFWCNPISGHATLYWYQQILGQGPKLLIQFQNNGVVDDSQLPKDRFSAERLKGVDSTLKIQPAKLEDSAVYLCAGKRGGTDTQYFGPGTRLTVL.

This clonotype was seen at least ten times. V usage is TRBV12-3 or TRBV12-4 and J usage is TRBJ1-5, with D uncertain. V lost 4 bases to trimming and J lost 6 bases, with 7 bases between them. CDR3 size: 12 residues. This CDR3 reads CASSSRSQPQHF. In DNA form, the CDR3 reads TGTGCCAGCAGTTCCAGGAGTCAGCCCCAGCATTTT.

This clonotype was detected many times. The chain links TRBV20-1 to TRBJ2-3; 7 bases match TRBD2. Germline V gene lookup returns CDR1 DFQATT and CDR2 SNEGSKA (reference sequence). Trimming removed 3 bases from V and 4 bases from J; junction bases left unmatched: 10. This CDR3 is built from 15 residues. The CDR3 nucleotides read TGCAGTGCTAGGGCGACTAGCTGGGGCGCAGATACGCAGTATTTT. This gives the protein CSARATSWGADTQYF.

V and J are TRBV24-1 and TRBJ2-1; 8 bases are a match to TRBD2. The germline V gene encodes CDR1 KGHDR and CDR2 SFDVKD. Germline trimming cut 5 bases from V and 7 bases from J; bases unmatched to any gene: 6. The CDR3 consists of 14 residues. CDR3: CATSGGTRRNEQFF. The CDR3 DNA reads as TGTGCCACCAGTGGGGGGACTAGACGAAATGAGCAGTTCTTC.

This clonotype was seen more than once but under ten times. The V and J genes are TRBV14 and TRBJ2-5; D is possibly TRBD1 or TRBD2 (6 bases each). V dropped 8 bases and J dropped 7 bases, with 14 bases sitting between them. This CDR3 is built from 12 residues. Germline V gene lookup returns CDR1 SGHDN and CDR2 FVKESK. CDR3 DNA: TGTGCCAGCCGGGGGCAGTCGGGGACCCAGTACTTC. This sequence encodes CASRGQSGTQYF.

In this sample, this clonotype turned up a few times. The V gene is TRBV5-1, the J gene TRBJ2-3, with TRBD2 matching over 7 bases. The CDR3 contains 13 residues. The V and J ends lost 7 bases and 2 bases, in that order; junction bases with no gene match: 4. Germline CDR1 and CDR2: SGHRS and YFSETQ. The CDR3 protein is CASYRGDTDTQYF. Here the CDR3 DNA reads TGCGCCAGCTACCGGGGGGACACAGATACGCAGTATTTT.

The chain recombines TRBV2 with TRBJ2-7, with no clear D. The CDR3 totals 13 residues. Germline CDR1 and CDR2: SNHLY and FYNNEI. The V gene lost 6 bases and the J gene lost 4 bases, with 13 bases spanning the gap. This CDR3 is CASRTRLVYEQYF. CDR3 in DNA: TGTGCCAGCAGGACCCGTCTTGTTTACGAGCAGTACTTC. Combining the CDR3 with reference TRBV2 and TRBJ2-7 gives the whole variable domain EPEVTQTPSHQVTQMGQEVILRCVPISNHLYFYWYRQILGQKVEFLVSFYNNEISEKSEIFDDQFSVERPDGSNFTLKIRSTKLEDSAMYFCASRTRLVYEQYFGPGTRLTVT.

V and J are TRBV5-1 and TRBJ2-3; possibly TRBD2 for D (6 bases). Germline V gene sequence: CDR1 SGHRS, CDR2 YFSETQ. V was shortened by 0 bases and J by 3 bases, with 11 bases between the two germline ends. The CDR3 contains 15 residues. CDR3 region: CASSLALAWTDTQYF. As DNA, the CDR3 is TGCGCCAGCAGCTTGGCCCTAGCGTGGACAGATACGCAGTATTTT.

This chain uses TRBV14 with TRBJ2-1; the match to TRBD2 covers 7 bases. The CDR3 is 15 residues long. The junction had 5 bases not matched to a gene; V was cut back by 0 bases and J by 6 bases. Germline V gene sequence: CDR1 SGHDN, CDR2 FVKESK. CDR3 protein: CASSQEVGLTNEQFF. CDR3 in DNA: TGTGCCAGCAGCCAAGAAGTGGGACTAACCAATGAGCAGTTCTTC.

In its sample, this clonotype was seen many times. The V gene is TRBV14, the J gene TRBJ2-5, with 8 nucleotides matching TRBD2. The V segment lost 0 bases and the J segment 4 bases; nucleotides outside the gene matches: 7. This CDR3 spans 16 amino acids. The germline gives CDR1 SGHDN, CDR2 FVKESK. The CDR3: CASSQEVGLAGETQYF. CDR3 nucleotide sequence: TGTGCCAGCAGCCAAGAGGTCGGGCTAGCGGGAGAGACCCAGTACTTC. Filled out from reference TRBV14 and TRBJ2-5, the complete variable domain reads EAGVTQFPSHSVIEKGQTVTLRCDPISGHDNLYWYRRVMGKEIKFLLHFVKESKQDESGMPNNRFLAERTGGTYSTLKVQPAELEDSGVYFCASSQEVGLAGETQYFGPGTRLLVL.

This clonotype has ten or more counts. CDR3 sequence reads: CASSFRAGELFF. The CDR3 nucleotides read TGTGCCAGCAGCTTTAGGGCCGGGGAGCTGTTTTTT. This chain links TRBV7-2 with TRBJ2-2, with D unclear. The germline CDR1 and CDR2 sequences are SGHTA and FQGNSA. CDR3 length equals 12 residues. The V end lost 3 bases, the J end lost 6 bases, and 5 bases lay between the germline ends.

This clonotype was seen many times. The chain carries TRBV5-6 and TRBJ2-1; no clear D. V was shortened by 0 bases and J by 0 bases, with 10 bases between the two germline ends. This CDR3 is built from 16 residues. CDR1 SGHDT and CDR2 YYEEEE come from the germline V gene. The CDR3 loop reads CASSLELYSSYNEQFF. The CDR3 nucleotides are TGTGCCAGCAGCTTGGAGCTCTACAGCTCCTACAATGAGCAGTTCTTC.

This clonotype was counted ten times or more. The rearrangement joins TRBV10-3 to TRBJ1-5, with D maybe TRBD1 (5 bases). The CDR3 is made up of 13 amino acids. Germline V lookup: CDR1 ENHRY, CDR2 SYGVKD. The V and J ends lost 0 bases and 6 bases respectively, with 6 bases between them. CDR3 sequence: CAISESGGQPQHF. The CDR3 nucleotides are TGTGCCATCAGTGAGTCGGGGGGTCAGCCCCAGCATTTT.

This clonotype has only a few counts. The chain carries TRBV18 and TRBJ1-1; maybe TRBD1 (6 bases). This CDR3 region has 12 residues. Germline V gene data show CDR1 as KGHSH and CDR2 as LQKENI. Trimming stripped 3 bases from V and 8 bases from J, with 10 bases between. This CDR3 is CASSPGTPEAFF. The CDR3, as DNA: TGTGCCAGCTCACCCGGGACACCAGAAGCTTTCTTT.